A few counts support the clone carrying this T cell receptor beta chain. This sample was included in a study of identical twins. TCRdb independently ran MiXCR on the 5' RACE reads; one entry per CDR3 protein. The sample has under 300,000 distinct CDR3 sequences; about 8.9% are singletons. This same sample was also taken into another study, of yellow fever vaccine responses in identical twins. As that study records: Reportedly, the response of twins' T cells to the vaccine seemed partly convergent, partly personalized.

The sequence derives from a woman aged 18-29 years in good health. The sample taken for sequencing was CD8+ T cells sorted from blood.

The CDR3 region has the DNA TGTGCCAGCAGCTCCCCTAACACGGAGACCCAGTACTTC. Its translation: CASSSPNTETQYF. The J gene is TRBJ2-5, the V gene TRBV5-5; D ambiguous. CDR3 length equals 13 residues. Trimming stripped 3 bases from V and 5 bases from J, with 11 bases between. Germline CDR1 reads SGHKS; CDR2 reads YYEKEE (reference sequence).